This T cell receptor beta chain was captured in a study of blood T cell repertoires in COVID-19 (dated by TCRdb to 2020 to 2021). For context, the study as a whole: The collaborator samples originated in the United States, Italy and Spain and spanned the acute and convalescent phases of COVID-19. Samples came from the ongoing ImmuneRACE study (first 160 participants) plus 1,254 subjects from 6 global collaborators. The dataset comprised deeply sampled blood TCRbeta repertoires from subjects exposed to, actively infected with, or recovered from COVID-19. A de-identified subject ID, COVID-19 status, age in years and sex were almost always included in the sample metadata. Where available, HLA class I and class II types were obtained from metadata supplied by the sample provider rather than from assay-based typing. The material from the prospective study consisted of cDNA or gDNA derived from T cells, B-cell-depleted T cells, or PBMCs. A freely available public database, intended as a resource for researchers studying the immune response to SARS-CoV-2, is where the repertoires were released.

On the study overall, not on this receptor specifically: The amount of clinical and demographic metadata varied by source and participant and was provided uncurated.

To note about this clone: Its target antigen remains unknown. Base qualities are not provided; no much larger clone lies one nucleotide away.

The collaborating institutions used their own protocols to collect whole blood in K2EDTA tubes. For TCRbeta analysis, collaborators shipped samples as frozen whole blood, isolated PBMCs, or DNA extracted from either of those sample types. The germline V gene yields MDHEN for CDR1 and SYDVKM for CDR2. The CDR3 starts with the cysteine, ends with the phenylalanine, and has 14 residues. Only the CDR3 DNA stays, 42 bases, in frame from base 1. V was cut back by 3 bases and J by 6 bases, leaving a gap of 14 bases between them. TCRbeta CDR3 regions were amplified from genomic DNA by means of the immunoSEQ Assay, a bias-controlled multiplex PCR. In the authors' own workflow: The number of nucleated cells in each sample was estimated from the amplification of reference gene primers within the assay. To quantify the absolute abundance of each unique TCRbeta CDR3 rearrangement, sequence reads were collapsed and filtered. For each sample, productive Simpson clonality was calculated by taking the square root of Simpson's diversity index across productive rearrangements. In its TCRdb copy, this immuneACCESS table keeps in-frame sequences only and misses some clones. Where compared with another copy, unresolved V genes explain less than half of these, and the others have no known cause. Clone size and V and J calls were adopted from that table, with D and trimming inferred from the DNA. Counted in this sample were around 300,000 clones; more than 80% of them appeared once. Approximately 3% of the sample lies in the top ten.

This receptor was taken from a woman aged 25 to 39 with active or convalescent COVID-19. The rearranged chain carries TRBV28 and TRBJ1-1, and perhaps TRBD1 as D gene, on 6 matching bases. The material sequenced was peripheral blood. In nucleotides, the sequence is TGTGCCAGCAGTTTGGGCAGGGGAAGGTCTGAAGCTTTCTTT. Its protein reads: CASSLGRGRSEAFF.